This TCR beta chain came from a study of T cells in Graves' hyperthyroidism and ophthalmopathy. Study findings and constraints: The blood repertoire included most of the expanded thyroid clonotypes above 0.001.

Many counts were recorded for this clonotype. The antigen is undetermined. TCR beta CDR3 regions were amplified from RNA transcripts. Using the HTBI primer set, a first-round RT-PCR was run on the TCR CDR3. TCRdb reprocessed the multiplex PCR reads via MiXCR and lists one record per CDR3 protein. The data contain 300,000 to 350,000 distinct CDR3 sequences, about a sixth of them singletons. CDR3 size: 14 residues. Trimming left V 7 bases short and J 3 bases short, with 15 bases between. CDR1 is MNHNS and CDR2 is SASEGT in the germline V gene. The sample comprised blood. The V and J genes are TRBV6-1 and TRBJ1-1; possible D gene TRBD1, 6 bases. The receptor was derived from a woman in her 40s with Graves' ophthalmopathy. CDR3: CASNPTGLHTEAFF. DNA for the CDR3: TGTGCCAGCAACCCGACAGGCCTGCACACTGAAGCTTTCTTT.